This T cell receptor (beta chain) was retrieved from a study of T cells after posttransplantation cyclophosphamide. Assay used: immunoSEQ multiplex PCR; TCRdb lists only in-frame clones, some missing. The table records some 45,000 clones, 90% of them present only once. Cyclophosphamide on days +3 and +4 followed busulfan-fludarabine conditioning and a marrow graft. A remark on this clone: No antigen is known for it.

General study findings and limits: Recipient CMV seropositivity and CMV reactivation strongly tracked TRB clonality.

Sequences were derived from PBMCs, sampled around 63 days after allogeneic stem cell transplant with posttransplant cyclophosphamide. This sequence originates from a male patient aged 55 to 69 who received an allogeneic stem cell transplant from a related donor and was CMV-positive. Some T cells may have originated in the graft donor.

In nucleotides, the CDR3 is TGTGCCAGTAAACGGGGAAGCACAGATACGCAGTATTTT. This translates into CASKRGSTDTQYF. J is TRBJ2-3 and V is TRBV19; tentatively, D is TRBD2 (5 bases). The CDR3 runs 13 residues. Germline V lookup: CDR1 LNHDA, CDR2 SQIVND (reference sequence). The V and J ends lost 7 bases and 0 bases respectively, with 8 bases between them.